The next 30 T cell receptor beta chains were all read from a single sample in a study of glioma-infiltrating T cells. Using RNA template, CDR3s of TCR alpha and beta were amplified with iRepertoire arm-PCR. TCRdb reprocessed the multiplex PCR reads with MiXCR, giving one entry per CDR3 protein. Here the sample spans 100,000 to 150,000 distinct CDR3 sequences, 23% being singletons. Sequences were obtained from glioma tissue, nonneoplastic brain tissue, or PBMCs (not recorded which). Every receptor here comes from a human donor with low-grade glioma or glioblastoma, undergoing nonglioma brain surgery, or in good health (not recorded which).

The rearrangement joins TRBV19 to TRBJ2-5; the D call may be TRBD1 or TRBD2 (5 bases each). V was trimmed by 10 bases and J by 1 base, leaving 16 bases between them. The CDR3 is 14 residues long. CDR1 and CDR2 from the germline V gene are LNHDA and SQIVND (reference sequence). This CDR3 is CATTGTGTQETQYF. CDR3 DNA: TGTGCCACTACCGGAACCGGGACCCAAGAGACCCAGTACTTC.

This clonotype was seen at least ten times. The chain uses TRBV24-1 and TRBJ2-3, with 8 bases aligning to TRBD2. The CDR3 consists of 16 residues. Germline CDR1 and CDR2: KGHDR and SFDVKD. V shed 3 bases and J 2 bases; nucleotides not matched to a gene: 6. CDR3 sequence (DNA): TGTGCCACCAGTGATCGAGCGGGAGAAGTCACAGATACGCAGTATTTT. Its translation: CATSDRAGEVTDTQYF.

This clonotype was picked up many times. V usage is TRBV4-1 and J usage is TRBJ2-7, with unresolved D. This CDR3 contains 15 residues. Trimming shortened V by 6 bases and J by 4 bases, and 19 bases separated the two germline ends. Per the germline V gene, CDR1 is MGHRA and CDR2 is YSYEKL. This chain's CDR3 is CASRQVVGQMYEQYF. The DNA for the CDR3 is TGCGCCAGCAGGCAGGTAGTCGGTCAGATGTACGAGCAGTACTTC.

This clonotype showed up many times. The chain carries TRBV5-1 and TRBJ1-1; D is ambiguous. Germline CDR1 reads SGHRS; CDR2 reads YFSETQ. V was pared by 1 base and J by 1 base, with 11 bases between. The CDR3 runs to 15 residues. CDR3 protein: CASSLLSQANTEAFF. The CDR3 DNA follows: TGCGCCAGCAGCTTGCTTAGCCAGGCGAACACTGAAGCTTTCTTT.

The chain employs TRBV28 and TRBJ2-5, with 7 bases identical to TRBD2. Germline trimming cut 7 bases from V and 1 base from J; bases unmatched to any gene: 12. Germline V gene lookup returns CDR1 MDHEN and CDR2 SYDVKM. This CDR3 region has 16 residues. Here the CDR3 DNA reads TGTGCCAGCACCCGGTGGGGGGGGAGGGCCCAAGAGACCCAGTACTTC. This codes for CASTRWGGRAQETQYF.

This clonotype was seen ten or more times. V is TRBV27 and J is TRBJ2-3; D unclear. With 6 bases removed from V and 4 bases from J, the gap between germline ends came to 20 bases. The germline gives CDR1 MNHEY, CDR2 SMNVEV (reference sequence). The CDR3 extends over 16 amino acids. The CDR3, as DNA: TGTGCCAGCAGCCCAGACCTAGGGCGCATGCCAGATACGCAGTATTTT. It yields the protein CASSPDLGRMPDTQYF.

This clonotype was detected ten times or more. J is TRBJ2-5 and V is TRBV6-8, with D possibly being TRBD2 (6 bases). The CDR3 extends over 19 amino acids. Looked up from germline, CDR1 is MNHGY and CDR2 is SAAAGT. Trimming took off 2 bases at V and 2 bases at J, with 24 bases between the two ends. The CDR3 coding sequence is TGTGCCAGCAGTTACCAGACAAGTCACCGGGACTTTCGACAAGAGACCCAGTACTTC. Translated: CASSYQTSHRDFRQETQYF.

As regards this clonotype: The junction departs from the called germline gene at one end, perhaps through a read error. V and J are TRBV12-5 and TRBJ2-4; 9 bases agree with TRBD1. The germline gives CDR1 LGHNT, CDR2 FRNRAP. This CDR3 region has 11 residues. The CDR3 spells CASGEPGQGVF. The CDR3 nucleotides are TGTGCTAGTGGTGAACCGGGACAGGGAGTATTC.

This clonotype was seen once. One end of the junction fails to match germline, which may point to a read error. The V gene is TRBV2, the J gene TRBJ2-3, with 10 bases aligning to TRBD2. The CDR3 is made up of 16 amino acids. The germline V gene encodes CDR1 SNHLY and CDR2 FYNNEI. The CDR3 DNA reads TGTGCCAGCAGTCCCCAACTAGCGGGGTCCACAGATAAGCAGTATTTT. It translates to CASSPQLAGSTDKQYF.

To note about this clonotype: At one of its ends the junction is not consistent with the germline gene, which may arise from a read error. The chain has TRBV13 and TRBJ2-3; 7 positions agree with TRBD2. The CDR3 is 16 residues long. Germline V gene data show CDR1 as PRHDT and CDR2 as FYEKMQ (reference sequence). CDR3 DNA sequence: TGTGCCAGCAGCTTAGACTATCAGACTAGCACCGATACGCAGTATTTT. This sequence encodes CASSLDYQTSTDTQYF.

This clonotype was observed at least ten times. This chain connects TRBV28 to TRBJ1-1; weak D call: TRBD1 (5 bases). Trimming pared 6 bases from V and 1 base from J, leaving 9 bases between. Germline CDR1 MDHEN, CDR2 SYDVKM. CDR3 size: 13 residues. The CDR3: CASRDTPNTEAFF. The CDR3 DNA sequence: TGTGCCAGCAGGGACACTCCGAACACTGAAGCTTTCTTT. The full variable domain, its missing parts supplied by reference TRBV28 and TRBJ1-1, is DVKVTQSSRYLVKRTGEKVFLECVQDMDHENMFWYRQDPGLGLRLIYFSYDVKMKEKGDIPEGYSVSREKKERFSLILESASTNQTSMYLCASRDTPNTEAFFGQGTRLTVV.

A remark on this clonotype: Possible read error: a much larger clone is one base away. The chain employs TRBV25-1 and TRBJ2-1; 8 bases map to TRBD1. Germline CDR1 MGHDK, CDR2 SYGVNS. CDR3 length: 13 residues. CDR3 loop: CGSSRTGIYEQFF. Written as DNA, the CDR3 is TGTGGCAGCAGTAGGACAGGGATCTATGAGCAGTTCTTC.

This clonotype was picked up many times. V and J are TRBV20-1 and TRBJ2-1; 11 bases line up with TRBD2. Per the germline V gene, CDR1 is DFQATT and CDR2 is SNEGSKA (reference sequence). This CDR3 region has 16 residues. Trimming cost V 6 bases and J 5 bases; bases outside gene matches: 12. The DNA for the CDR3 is TGCAGTGCACCCAAGACTAGCGGGATACGGGACAATGAGCAGTTCTTC. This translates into CSAPKTSGIRDNEQFF.

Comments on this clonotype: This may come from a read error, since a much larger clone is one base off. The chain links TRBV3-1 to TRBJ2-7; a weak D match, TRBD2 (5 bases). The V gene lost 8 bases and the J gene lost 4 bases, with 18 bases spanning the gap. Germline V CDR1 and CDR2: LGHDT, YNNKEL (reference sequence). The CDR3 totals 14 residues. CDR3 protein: CASSAVEGVYEQYF. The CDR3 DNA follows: TGTGCCAGCTCCGCCGTCGAGGGAGTGTACGAGCAGTACTTC.

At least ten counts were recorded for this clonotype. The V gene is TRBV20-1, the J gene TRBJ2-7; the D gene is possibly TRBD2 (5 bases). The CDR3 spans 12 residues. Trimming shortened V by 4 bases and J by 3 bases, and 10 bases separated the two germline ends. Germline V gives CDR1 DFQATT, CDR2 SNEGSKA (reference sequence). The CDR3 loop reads CSATPRGYEQYF. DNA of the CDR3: TGCAGTGCTACACCACGGGGCTACGAGCAGTACTTC.

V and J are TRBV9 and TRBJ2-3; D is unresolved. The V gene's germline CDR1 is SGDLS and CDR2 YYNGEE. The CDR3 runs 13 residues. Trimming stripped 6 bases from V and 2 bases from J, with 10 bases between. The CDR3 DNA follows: TGTGCCAGCACCCAATCAAACACAGATACGCAGTATTTT. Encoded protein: CASTQSNTDTQYF. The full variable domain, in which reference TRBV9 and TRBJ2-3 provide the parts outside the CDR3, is DSGVTQTPKHLITATGQRVTLRCSPRSGDLSVYWYQQSLDQGLQFLIQYYNGEERAKGNILERFSAQQFPDLHSELNLSSLELGDSALYFCASTQSNTDTQYFGPGTRLTVL.

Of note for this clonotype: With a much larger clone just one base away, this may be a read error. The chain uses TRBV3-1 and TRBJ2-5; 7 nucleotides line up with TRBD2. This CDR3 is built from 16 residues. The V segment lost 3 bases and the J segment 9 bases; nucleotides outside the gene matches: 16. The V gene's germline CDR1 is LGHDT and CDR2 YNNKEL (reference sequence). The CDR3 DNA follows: TGTGCCAGCAGCCAGACCTGGACTAGACCTTCGGAGGCCCAGTACTTC. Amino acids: CASSQTWTRPSEAQYF.

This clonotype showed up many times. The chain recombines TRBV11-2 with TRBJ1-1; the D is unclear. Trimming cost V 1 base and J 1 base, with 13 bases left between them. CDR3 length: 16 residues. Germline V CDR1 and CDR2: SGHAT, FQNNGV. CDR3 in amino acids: CASSLGGWTRNTEAFF. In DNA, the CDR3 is TGTGCCAGCAGCTTAGGGGGATGGACGAGGAACACTGAAGCTTTCTTT.

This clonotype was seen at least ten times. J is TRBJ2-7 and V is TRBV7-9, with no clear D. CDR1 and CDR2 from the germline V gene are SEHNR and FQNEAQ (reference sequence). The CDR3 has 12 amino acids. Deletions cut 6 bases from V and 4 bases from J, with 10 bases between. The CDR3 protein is CASSAGTYEQYF. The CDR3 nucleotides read TGTGCCAGCAGTGCAGGCACTTACGAGCAGTACTTC.

The CDR3: CASSYITENYGYTF. The CDR3 region has the DNA TGCGCCAGCAGCTATATCACAGAGAACTATGGCTACACCTTC. V is TRBV4-1 and J is TRBJ1-2; no definite D call. Deletions cut 5 bases from V and 2 bases from J, with 12 bases between. This CDR3 contains 14 residues. Per germline, CDR1 MGHRA and CDR2 YSYEKL.

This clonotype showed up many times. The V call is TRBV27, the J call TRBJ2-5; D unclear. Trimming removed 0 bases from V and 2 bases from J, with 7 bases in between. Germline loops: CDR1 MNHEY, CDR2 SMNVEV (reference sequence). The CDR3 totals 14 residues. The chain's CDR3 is CASSLSPTQETQYF. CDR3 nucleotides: TGTGCCAGCAGTTTATCTCCTACGCAAGAGACCCAGTACTTC.

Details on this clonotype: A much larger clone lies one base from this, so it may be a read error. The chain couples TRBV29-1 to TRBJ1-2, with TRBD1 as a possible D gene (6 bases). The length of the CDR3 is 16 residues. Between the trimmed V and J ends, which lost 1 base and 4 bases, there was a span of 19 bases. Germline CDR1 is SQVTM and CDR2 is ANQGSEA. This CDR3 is CSVEVLDGGRGYGYTF. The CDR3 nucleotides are TGCAGCGTTGAAGTGTTGGACGGGGGGCGCGGCTATGGCTACACCTTC.

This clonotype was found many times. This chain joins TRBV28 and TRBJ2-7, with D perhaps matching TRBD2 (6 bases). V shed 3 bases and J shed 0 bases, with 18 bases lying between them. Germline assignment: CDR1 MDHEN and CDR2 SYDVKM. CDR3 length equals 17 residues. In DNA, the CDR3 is TGTGCCAGCAGTTTCTCACCGCGGGAAAGGAGCTCCTACGAGCAGTACTTC. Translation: CASSFSPRERSSYEQYF.

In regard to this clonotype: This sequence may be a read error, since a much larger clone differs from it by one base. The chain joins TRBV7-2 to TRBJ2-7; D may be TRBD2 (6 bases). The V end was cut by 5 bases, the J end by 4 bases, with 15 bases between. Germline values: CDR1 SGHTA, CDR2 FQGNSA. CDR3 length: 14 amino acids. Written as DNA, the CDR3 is TGTGCCAGCAGCCAAACGGGACGGGGGTACGAGCAGTACTTC. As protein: CASSQTGRGYEQYF.

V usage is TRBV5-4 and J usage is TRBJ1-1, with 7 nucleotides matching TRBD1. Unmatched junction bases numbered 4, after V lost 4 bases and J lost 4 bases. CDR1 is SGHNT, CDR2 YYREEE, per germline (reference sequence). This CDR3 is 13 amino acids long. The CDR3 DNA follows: TGTGCCAGCAGCCGGACAGGATTCACTGAAGCTTTCTTT. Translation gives CASSRTGFTEAFF.

The CDR3 DNA sequence: TGTGCCAGCTCACCATCGACCAAGTACGAGCAGTACTTC. It specifies CASSPSTKYEQYF. The chain joins TRBV18 to TRBJ2-7; D is ambiguous. Germline CDR1 reads KGHSH; CDR2 reads LQKENI. This CDR3 has 13 residues. V was shortened by 2 bases and J by 4 bases, with 9 bases between the two germline ends.

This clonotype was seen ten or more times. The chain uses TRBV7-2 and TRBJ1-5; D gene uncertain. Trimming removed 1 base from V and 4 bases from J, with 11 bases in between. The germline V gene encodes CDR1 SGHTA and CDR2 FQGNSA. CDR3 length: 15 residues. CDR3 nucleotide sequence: TGTGCCAGCAGCTTAGGAGGTGAGAGGAATCAGCCCCAGCATTTT. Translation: CASSLGGERNQPQHF.

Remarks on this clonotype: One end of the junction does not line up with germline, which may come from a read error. CDR3 loop: CASSPRTYEHYF. The CDR3 nucleotides read TGTGCCAGCAGCCCCCGAACCTACGAGCATTACTTC. This chain connects TRBV11-2 to TRBJ2-7, with D unclear. The CDR3 length is 12 residues. Germline CDR1 is SGHAT and CDR2 is FQNNGV.

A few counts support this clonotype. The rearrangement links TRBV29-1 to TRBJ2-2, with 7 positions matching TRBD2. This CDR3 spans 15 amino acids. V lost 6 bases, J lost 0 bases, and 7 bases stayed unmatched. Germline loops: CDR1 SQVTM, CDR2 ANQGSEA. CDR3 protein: CSVESGDANTGELFF. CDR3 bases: TGCAGCGTGGAGAGCGGGGACGCGAACACCGGGGAGCTGTTTTTT.

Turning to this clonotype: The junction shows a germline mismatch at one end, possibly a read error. CDR3 DNA: TGTGCCAGTAGTTACGGGGATGTGAGCACATGTACGCAGTATTTT. Translated: CASSYGDVSTCTQYF. The chain has TRBV6-6 and TRBJ2-3, with D possibly TRBD2 on 5 matching bases. The CDR3 is made up of 15 amino acids. CDR1 is MNHNY, CDR2 SVGAGI, per germline (reference sequence).